Below are 20 T cell receptor beta chains sequenced from a single sample in a study of blood T cell repertoires in COVID-19. The repertoire was sequenced with immunoSEQ multiplex PCR; TCRdb's copy has only in-frame clones and lacks some. This table holds 120,000 or so clones, about 89% found once. Sequenced material: peripheral blood. These receptors came from a woman aged 65 to 85 with acute or convalescent COVID-19.

The J gene is TRBJ1-5, the V gene TRBV6-5, with no clear D. This CDR3 has 13 residues. Trimming left V 6 bases short and J 3 bases short, with 9 bases between. The germline CDR1 and CDR2 sequences are MNHEY and SVGAGI. The CDR3 protein is CASSQLLNQPQHF. The CDR3 DNA reads as TGTGCCAGCAGCCAACTCCTCAATCAGCCCCAGCATTTT.

This chain joins TRBV5-4 and TRBJ2-7; 8 nucleotides match TRBD2. The CDR3 extends over 15 amino acids. CDR1 is SGHNT and CDR2 is YYREEE in the germline V gene (reference sequence). Trimming took 1 base from V and 7 from J; bases not matched to a gene: 10. The CDR3, as DNA: TGTGCCAGCAGCTTGAGGTTTCCGGGGGGGCAAGAGCAGTACTTC. Protein: CASSLRFPGGQEQYF.

V usage is TRBV11-2 and J usage is TRBJ2-7; 8 positions agree with TRBD2. V was clipped by 3 bases and J by 0 bases; unmatched bases: 13. This CDR3 spans 18 amino acids. The V gene's germline CDR1 is SGHAT and CDR2 FQNNGV. CDR3: CASSFSGGALLSSYEQYF. The CDR3 bases are TGTGCCAGCAGCTTCTCCGGGGGGGCACTTCTCAGCTCCTACGAGCAGTACTTC.

This clone was observed a single time. Other DNA sequences within the sample encode an identical CDR3. The chain is built from TRBV5-1 and TRBJ1-5, with D uncertain. The CDR3 is made up of 14 amino acids. Trimming shortened V by 4 bases and J by 2 bases, and 10 bases separated the two germline ends. Per the germline V gene, CDR1 is SGHRS and CDR2 is YFSETQ. CDR3 DNA sequence: TGCGCCAGCAGCCTAGAAGGTGGCAATCAGCCCCAGCATTTT. Its protein product is CASSLEGGNQPQHF.

The rearrangement joins TRBV30 to TRBJ1-3; TRBD1 matches at 7 bases. From germline, CDR1 is GTSNPN and CDR2 SVGIG (reference sequence). There are 14 residues in the CDR3. V shed 3 bases, J shed 0 bases, and the junction held 2 bases outside the gene matches. The CDR3 bases are TGTGCCTGGAGGAGGGACAGCTCTGGAAACACCATATATTTT. Encoded protein: CAWRRDSSGNTIYF.

This clone showed up just once. The chain joins TRBV2 to TRBJ2-7; 12 nucleotides agree with TRBD2. Germline lookup yields CDR1 SNHLY and CDR2 FYNNEI. The CDR3 contains 14 residues. After removal of 9 bases from V and 2 bases from J, the junction contained 5 bases not matched to a gene. The CDR3 is CASKTSGGPYEQYF. The CDR3 DNA follows: TGTGCCAGTAAGACTAGCGGGGGTCCCTACGAGCAGTACTTC.

V is TRBV6-1 and J is TRBJ2-1, with TRBD1 matching 10 bases. The germline V gene has CDR1 MNHNS and CDR2 SASEGT. The CDR3 spans 15 residues. J gave up 4 bases and V 3 bases, and 3 bases lay outside the gene matches. CDR3 loop: CASSEDRGLYNEQFF. DNA of the CDR3: TGTGCCAGCAGTGAGGACAGGGGGTTATACAATGAGCAGTTCTTC.

The sample holds a few counts of this clone. The rearrangement uses TRBV19 and TRBJ2-5, with D possibly matching TRBD1 (5 bases). The CDR3 is 15 amino acids. V lost 4 bases, J lost 4 bases, and 16 bases lay in between. Per germline, CDR1 LNHDA and CDR2 SQIVND (reference sequence). In DNA form, the CDR3 reads TGTGCCAGTAGTAAGTGGGAATTGGGGCCAGAGACCCAGTACTTC. Translation: CASSKWELGPETQYF. Full variable domain (missing parts from reference TRBV19 and TRBJ2-5): DGGITQSPKYLFRKEGQNVTLSCEQNLNHDAMYWYRQDPGQGLRLIYYSQIVNDFQKGDIAEGYSVSREKKESFPLTVTSAQKNPTAFYLCASSKWELGPETQYFGPGTRLLVL.

The CDR3 region has the DNA TGCGCCAGCAGCTTCATGATCAGGGGATCTGGCTACACCTTC. This translates into CASSFMIRGSGYTF. The chain uses TRBV5-1 and TRBJ1-2, with D perhaps matching TRBD1 (6 bases). The CDR3 is made up of 14 amino acids. The V gene's germline CDR1 is SGHRS and CDR2 YFSETQ. Trimming took 2 bases from V and 7 from J, leaving 15 bases between them.

The chain couples TRBV24-1 to TRBJ2-2; D might be TRBD2 (5 bases). The CDR3 loop spans 16 amino acids. Trimming shortened V by 0 bases and J by 6 bases, and 13 bases separated the two germline ends. Looked up from germline, CDR1 is KGHDR and CDR2 is SFDVKD. The CDR3 loop is CATSDLTLAGAGELFF. The DNA for the CDR3 is TGTGCCACCAGTGATTTGACGCTAGCTGGGGCCGGGGAGCTGTTTTTT.

Only a few counts were recorded for this clone. V and J are TRBV29-1 and TRBJ2-3; 8 bases are shared with TRBD2. This CDR3 comprises 15 residues. Germline V gene lookup returns CDR1 SQVTM and CDR2 ANQGSEA. Germline trimming cut 3 bases from V and 2 bases from J; bases unmatched to any gene: 7. The CDR3 loop reads CSVEGDSGVTDTQYF. The CDR3 coding sequence is TGCAGCGTTGAGGGGGATAGCGGGGTCACAGATACGCAGTATTTT.

The rearrangement links TRBV19 to TRBJ1-4; D remains unclear. The CDR3 covers 15 residues. Trimming stripped 4 bases from V and 0 bases from J, with 9 bases between. Germline V gives CDR1 LNHDA, CDR2 SQIVND (reference sequence). CDR3 in amino acids: CASSTSVSTNEKLFF. The CDR3 DNA sequence: TGTGCCAGTAGTACCTCAGTTTCAACTAATGAAAAACTGTTTTTT. The complete variable domain, with remaining parts taken from reference TRBV19 and TRBJ1-4, reads DGGITQSPKYLFRKEGQNVTLSCEQNLNHDAMYWYRQDPGQGLRLIYYSQIVNDFQKGDIAEGYSVSREKKESFPLTVTSAQKNPTAFYLCASSTSVSTNEKLFFGSGTQLSVL.

The CDR3 coding sequence is TGTGCCAGCAGCCCATGGGCCACTGACACAGATACGCAGTATTTT. This codes for CASSPWATDTDTQYF. The V gene is TRBV7-9, the J gene TRBJ2-3; D not certain. Trimming cost V 5 bases and J 2 bases, with 14 bases left between them. This CDR3 is built from 15 residues. Per the germline V gene, CDR1 is SEHNR and CDR2 is FQNEAQ (reference sequence).

The chain joins TRBV13 to TRBJ2-1; 7 nucleotides align to TRBD2. Germline V gene data show CDR1 as PRHDT and CDR2 as FYEKMQ (reference sequence). Trimming took 5 bases from V and 9 from J; bases not matched to a gene: 13. The CDR3 is 15 amino acids. CDR3 residues: CASSPGLGGEGEQFF. In nucleotides, the CDR3 is TGTGCCAGCAGCCCCGGACTAGGAGGTGAGGGTGAGCAGTTCTTC. The complete variable domain, with remaining parts taken from reference TRBV13 and TRBJ2-1, reads AAGVIQSPRHLIKEKRETATLKCYPIPRHDTVYWYQQGPGQDPQFLISFYEKMQSDKGSIPDRFSAQQFSDYHSELNMSSLELGDSALYFCASSPGLGGEGEQFFGPGTRLTVL.

This chain connects TRBV4-2 to TRBJ1-1; no firm D call. Looked up from germline, CDR1 is LGHNA and CDR2 is YNFKEQ. The CDR3 is 14 residues long. V was shortened by 3 bases and J by 2 bases, with 10 bases between the two germline ends. CDR3 region: CASSQLAGNTEAFF. Here the CDR3 DNA reads TGTGCCAGCAGCCAGCTAGCTGGTAACACTGAAGCTTTCTTT.

The chain has TRBV11-3 and TRBJ1-2; 7 nucleotides match TRBD1. This CDR3 has 15 residues. Germline assignment: CDR1 SGHNT and CDR2 YENEEA. The ends lost 5 bases at V and 7 bases at J; junction bases unmatched: 13. The DNA for the CDR3 is TGTGCCAGCAGCCTCACGCAGGGGGGCTCGGGTGGCTACACCTTC. Protein: CASSLTQGGSGGYTF.

The CDR3 here is CSVAGSNQPQHF. CDR3 DNA: TGCAGCGTTGCAGGGAGCAATCAGCCCCAGCATTTT. The chain employs TRBV29-1 and TRBJ1-5, with D possibly TRBD1 on 5 matching bases. Trimming cost V 4 bases and J 1 base, with 5 bases left between them. The CDR3 is 12 amino acids. Germline V gene lookup returns CDR1 SQVTM and CDR2 ANQGSEA.

The chain has TRBV5-5 and TRBJ2-1, with TRBD1 as a possible D gene (5 bases). The V gene lost 3 bases and the J gene lost 0 bases, with 10 bases spanning the gap. The CDR3 consists of 15 residues. Germline-derived CDR1 and CDR2 are SGHKS and YYEKEE (reference sequence). CDR3 region: CASSWGTGSYNEQFF. CDR3 nucleotide sequence: TGTGCCAGCAGCTGGGGAACAGGCTCCTACAATGAGCAGTTCTTC.

This clone was seen once. The rearrangement uses TRBV9 and TRBJ1-1; 9 bases line up with TRBD1. Trimming took 5 bases from V and 6 from J; bases not matched to a gene: 8. CDR1 and CDR2 (germline): SGDLS, YYNGEE. The CDR3 covers 14 residues. The CDR3 sequence is CASSADRGLSEAFF. The DNA of the CDR3 is TGTGCCAGCAGTGCGGACAGGGGATTGTCTGAAGCTTTCTTT.

V gene TRBV11-2 combines with J gene TRBJ2-7; D perhaps matches TRBD2 (6 bases). The ends were cut back, 0 bases at V and 2 bases at J, with 14 bases in the middle. This CDR3 has 16 residues. Germline values: CDR1 SGHAT, CDR2 FQNNGV. This CDR3 reads CASSLDGGMGTYEQYF. The CDR3 DNA reads as TGTGCCAGCAGCTTAGATGGGGGGATGGGGACCTACGAGCAGTACTTC.